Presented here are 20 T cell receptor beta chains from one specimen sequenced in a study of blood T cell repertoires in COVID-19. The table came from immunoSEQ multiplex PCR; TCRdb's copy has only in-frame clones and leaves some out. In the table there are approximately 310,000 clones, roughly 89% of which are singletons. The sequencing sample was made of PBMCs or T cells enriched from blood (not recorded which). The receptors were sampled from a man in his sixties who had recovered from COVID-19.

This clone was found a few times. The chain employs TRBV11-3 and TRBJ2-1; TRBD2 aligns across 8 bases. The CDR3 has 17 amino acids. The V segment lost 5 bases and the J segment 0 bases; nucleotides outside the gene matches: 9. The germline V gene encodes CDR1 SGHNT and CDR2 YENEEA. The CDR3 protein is CASSKRTSFISYNEQFF. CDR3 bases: TGTGCCAGCAGCAAACGGACTAGCTTTATCTCCTACAATGAGCAGTTCTTC. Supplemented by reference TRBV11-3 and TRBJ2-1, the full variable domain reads EAGVVQSPRYKIIEKKQPVAFWCNPISGHNTLYWYLQNLGQGPELLIRYENEEAVDDSQLPKDRFSAERLKGVDSTLKIQPAELGDSAVYLCASSKRTSFISYNEQFFGPGTRLTVL.

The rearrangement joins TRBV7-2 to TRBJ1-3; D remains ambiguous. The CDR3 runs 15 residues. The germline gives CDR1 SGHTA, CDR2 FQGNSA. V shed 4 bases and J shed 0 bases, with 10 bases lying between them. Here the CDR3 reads CASSSTPDSGNTIYF. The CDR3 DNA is TGTGCCAGCAGCTCGACACCAGACTCTGGAAACACCATATATTTT.

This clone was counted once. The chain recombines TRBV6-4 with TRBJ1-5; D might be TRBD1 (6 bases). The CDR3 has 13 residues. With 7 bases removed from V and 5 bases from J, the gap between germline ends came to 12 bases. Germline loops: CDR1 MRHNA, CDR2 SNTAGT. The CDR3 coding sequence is TGTGCCAGCATCCGACAGGACCATCAGCCCCAGCATTTT. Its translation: CASIRQDHQPQHF.

The CDR3 region has the DNA TGCGCCAGCAGCTTCAATAGAATCGGGAGGGGGGCCTACAATGAGCAGTTCTTC. Protein sequence: CASSFNRIGRGAYNEQFF. This rearrangement joins TRBV5-1 to TRBJ2-1; TRBD2 matches at 8 bases. This CDR3 region has 18 residues. Germline V gene data show CDR1 as SGHRS and CDR2 as YFSETQ. Trimming cost V 2 bases and J 2 bases; bases outside gene matches: 12.

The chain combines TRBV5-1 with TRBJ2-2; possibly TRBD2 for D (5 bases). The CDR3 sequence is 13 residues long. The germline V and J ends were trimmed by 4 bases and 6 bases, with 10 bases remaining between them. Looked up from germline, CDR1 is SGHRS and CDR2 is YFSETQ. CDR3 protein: CASSPDSAGELFF. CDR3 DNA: TGCGCCAGCAGCCCGGACTCGGCCGGGGAGCTGTTTTTT.

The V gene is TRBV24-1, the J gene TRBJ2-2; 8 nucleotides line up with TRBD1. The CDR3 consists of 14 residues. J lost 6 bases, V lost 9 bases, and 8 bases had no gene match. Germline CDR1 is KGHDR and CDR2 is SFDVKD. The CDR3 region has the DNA TGTGCCACCGTGGTCAGGGGGCGGTCCGGGGAGCTGTTTTTT. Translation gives CATVVRGRSGELFF.

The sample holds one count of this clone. The CDR3 sequence is CASSYQTGRNTEAFF. In nucleotides, the CDR3 is TGTGCCAGCAGTTACCAGACAGGGAGGAACACTGAAGCTTTCTTT. This chain joins TRBV6-6 and TRBJ1-1; the match to TRBD1 covers 7 bases. J lost 1 base, V lost 2 bases, and 4 bases had no gene match. Germline V lookup: CDR1 MNHNY, CDR2 SVGAGI (reference sequence). The CDR3 loop spans 15 amino acids.

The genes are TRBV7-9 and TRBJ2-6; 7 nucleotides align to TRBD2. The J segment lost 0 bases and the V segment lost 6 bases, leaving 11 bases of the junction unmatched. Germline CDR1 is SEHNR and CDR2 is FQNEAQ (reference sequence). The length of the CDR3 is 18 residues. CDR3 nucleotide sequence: TGTGCCAGCAGGGTTCGGGACTACCGGAGCTCTGGGGCCAACGTCCTGACTTTC. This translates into CASRVRDYRSSGANVLTF.

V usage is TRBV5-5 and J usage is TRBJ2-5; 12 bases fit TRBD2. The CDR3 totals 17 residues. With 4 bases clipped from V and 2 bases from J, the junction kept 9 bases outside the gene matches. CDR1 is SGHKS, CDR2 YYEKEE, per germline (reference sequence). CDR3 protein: CASSKPGLAGSQETQYF. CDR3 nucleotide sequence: TGTGCCAGCAGCAAACCTGGACTAGCGGGGTCACAAGAGACCCAGTACTTC.

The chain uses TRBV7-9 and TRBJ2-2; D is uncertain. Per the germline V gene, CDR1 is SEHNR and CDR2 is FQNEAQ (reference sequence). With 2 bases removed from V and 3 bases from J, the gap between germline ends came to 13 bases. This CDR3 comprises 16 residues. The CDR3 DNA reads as TGTGCCAGCAGCTTACCCTATCTTCTGGACACCGGGGAGCTGTTTTTT. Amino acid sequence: CASSLPYLLDTGELFF.

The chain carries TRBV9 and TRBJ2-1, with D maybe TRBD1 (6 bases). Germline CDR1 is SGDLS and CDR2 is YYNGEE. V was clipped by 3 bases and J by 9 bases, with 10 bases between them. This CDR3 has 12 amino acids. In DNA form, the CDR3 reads TGTGCCAGCAGCGGAACAGGGATTGAGCAGTTCTTC. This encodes CASSGTGIEQFF.

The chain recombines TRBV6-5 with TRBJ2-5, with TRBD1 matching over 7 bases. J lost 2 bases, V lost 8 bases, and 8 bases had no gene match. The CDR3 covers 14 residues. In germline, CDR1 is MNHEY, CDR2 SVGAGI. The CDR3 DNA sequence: TGTGCCAGCTCACGGGACAGCTCACAAGAGACCCAGTACTTC. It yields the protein CASSRDSSQETQYF.

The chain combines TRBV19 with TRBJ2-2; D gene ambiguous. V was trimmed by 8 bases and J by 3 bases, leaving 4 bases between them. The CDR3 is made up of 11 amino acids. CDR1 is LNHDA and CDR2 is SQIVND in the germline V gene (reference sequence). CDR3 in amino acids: CASLHTGELFF. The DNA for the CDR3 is TGTGCCAGTCTACACACCGGGGAGCTGTTTTTT.

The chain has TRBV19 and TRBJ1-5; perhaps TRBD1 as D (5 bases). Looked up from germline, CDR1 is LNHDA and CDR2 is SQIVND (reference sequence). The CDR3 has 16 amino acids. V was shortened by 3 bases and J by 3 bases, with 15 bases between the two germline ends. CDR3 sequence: CASSMGGEGLNQPQHF. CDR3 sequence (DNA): TGTGCCAGTAGTATGGGCGGAGAGGGACTCAATCAGCCCCAGCATTTT.

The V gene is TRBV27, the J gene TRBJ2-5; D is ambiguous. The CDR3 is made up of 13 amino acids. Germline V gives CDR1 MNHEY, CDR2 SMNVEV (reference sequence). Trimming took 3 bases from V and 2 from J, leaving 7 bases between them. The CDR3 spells CASSLAQQETQYF. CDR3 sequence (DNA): TGTGCCAGCAGTTTGGCCCAGCAAGAGACCCAGTACTTC.

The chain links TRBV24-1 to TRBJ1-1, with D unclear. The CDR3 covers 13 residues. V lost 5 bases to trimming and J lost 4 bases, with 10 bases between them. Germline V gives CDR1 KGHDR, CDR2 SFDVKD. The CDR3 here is CATSGGGLTEAFF. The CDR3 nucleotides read TGTGCCACCAGTGGGGGAGGGCTCACTGAAGCTTTCTTT.

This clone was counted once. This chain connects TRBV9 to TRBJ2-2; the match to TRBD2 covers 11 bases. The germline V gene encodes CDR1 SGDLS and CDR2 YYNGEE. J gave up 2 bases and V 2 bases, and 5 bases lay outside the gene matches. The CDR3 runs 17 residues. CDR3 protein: CASSVPGLAENTGELFF. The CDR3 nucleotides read TGTGCCAGCAGCGTCCCGGGACTAGCGGAAAACACCGGGGAGCTGTTTTTT.

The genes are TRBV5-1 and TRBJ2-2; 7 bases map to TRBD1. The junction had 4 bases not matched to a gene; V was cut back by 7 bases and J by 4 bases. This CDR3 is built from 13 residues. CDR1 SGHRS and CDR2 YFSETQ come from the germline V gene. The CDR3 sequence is CASGQEITGELFF. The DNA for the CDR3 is TGCGCCAGCGGACAGGAGATCACCGGGGAGCTGTTTTTT.

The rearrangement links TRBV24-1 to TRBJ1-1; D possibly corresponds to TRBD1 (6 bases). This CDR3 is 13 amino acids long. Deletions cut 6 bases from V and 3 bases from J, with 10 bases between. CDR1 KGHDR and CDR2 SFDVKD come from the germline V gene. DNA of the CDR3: TGTGCCACCAGTCAGGGGCTGGACACTGAAGCTTTCTTT. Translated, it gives CATSQGLDTEAFF.

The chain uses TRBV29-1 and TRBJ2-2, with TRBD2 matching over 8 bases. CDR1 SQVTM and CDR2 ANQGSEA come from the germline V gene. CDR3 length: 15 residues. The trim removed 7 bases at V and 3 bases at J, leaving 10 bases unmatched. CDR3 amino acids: CSARAGAAYTGELFF. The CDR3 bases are TGCAGCGCAAGAGCGGGAGCGGCTTACACCGGGGAGCTGTTTTTT.